This T cell receptor beta chain was profiled in a study of blood T cell repertoires in COVID-19. Overall study context: Samples came from the United States, Italy and Spain, spanning acute and convalescent COVID-19.

As handled by the study authors: Nucleated cell number was recorded as an estimate derived from reference gene primer amplification. Profiling relied on immunoSEQ multiplex PCR, and the TCRdb table lists in-frame clones only, not all of them. The DNA was the basis for D and trimming; V, J and clone size are from that table. The repertoire has 250,000 to 300,000 clones, approximately 91% of them found once; the top ten carry 1.7%. The participants were between about 18 and 95 years old and came from under 25 US areas. Participants' reported clinical history set cohort assignment. Per germline, CDR1 SNHLY and CDR2 FYNNEI. V gave up 6 bases and J gave up 1 base; unmatched junction bases: 9. CDR3 length equals 16 residues.

This TCR derives from a woman aged 40 to 55 who had recovered from COVID-19. Sequences were obtained from PBMCs or T cells enriched from blood (not recorded which). The rearrangement uses TRBV2 and TRBJ1-5, with TRBD1 identical over 7 bases. The CDR3, as DNA: TGTGCCAGCAGCTTCGGACAGGTCAAAAGCAATCAGCCCCAGCATTTT. This translates into CASSFGQVKSNQPQHF.